This T cell receptor beta chain was retrieved from a study of human T cells and chemical hapten exposure. Study at large: All through the approximately 25-week study, the scalp of each patient received diphenylcyclopropenone doses weekly. A mostly female patient group had alopecia areata, totalis or universalis.

TCRdb reanalysed the RACE reads using MiXCR and keeps one entry per CDR3 protein. The table lists 280,000 or so distinct CDR3 sequences, roughly 7.4% of them singletons. The time point was: pre-sensitization, week 0. Treatment defined: therapeutic diphenylcyclopropenone sensitization with weekly scalp DPC. To note about this clonotype: Its antigen is unknown.

Trimming took off 5 bases at V and 6 bases at J, with 10 bases between the two ends. The CDR3 is made up of 12 amino acids. Germline V gene sequence: CDR1 SEHNR, CDR2 FQNEAQ (reference sequence). Study-wide results and caveats: There were significantly more large CDR3 similarity clusters among expanded TCRs than among controls.

The material was whole blood, obtained in connection with sensitization to the hapten diphenylcyclopropenone (DPC). The V call is TRBV7-9, the J call TRBJ1-1; D gene uncertain. This receptor was taken from a man between 18 and 35 years old with alopecia areata. Some clones in this sample may be carry-over from other donors' samples. This CDR3 reads CASSPVTSEAFF. For the CDR3, the DNA is TGTGCCAGCAGCCCTGTAACTTCTGAAGCTTTCTTT.